These 16 T cell receptor beta chains came from one sample sequenced in a study of control samples from healthy donors and cancer patients. Method: immunoSEQ multiplex PCR; TCRdb's copy keeps in-frame clones and lacks some. The sample lists tens of thousands of clones; approximately 94% were seen once. Sequencing was done on a sample of PBMCs. All receptors derive from a man aged 25-45 years with colorectal cancer.

The chain couples TRBV6-5 to TRBJ1-5, with no clear D. The germline CDR1 and CDR2 sequences are MNHEY and SVGAGI. The CDR3 runs 13 residues. Trimming pared 6 bases from V and 1 base from J, leaving 7 bases between. The CDR3 bases are TGTGCCAGCAGCCCCTCGAGCAATCAGCCCCAGCATTTT. It is translated as CASSPSSNQPQHF.

V and J are TRBV4-1 and TRBJ2-2; no definite D call. Germline assignment: CDR1 MGHRA and CDR2 YSYEKL. CDR3 length: 15 residues. V was pared by 1 base and J by 5 bases, with 11 bases between. In DNA form, the CDR3 reads TGCGCCAGCAGCCAAGTAAGAGAAGCGACCGGGGAGCTGTTTTTT. This codes for CASSQVREATGELFF.

The V and J genes are TRBV3-1 (or the pseudogene TRBV3-2) and TRBJ1-6, with D tentatively TRBD1 (6 bases). The germline gives CDR1 LGHDT, CDR2 YNNKEL (reference sequence). The CDR3 has 17 residues. Deletions cut 3 bases from V and 9 bases from J, with 21 bases between. The CDR3 loop reads CASSQDYPGQFGSPLHF. CDR3 nucleotides: TGTGCCAGCAGCCAGGATTATCCGGGACAATTTGGTTCACCCCTCCACTTT.

The chain joins TRBV7-2 to TRBJ1-6; 7 bases map to TRBD1. This CDR3 comprises 14 residues. Looked up from germline, CDR1 is SGHTA and CDR2 is FQGNSA. V gave up 5 bases and J gave up 4 bases; unmatched junction bases: 2. CDR3 DNA: TGTGCCAGCAGCGTACAGGGGTATAATTCACCCCTCCACTTT. As protein: CASSVQGYNSPLHF.

The rearrangement joins TRBV6-5 to TRBJ1-5; tentatively, D is TRBD1 (5 bases). Germline V gene lookup returns CDR1 MNHEY and CDR2 SVGAGI. CDR3 length: 14 amino acids. Trimming took off 7 bases at V and 5 bases at J, with 15 bases between the two ends. In nucleotides, the CDR3 is TGTGCCAGCACCCCGGGGCTGACGCATCAGCCCCAGCATTTT. It translates to CASTPGLTHQPQHF.

This sequence joins TRBV5-6 and TRBJ2-1; no reliable D call. Germline CDR1 is SGHDT and CDR2 is YYEEEE. V was cut by 0 bases and J by 10 bases, with 17 bases left in between. This CDR3 has 15 residues. The CDR3 DNA reads TGTGCCAGCAGCTTGGAACGACGGACCCTCGGGGAGCAGTTCTTC. Translating it yields CASSLERRTLGEQFF. Full variable domain (outside the CDR3, taken from reference TRBV5-6 and TRBJ2-1): DAGVTQSPTHLIKTRGQQVTLRCSPKSGHDTVSWYQQALGQGPQFIFQYYEEEERQRGNFPDRFSGHQFPNYSSELNVNALLLGDSALYLCASSLERRTLGEQFFGPGTRLTVL.

The count of this clone is one. J is TRBJ1-2 and V is TRBV6-4, with 7 bases fitting TRBD1. V lost 3 bases to trimming and J lost 8 bases; unmatched junction nucleotides: 6. Germline V lookup: CDR1 MRHNA, CDR2 SNTAGT. This CDR3 is built from 13 residues. CDR3 coding DNA: TGTGCCAGCAGTGAAACCAGGGGGACAGGCTACACCTTC. Protein product: CASSETRGTGYTF.

The rearrangement links TRBV7-8 to TRBJ1-1; the D gene is possibly TRBD1 (5 bases). Trimming left V 1 base short and J 6 bases short, with 9 bases between. Germline CDR1 SGHVS, CDR2 FQNEAQ. There are 13 residues in the CDR3. CDR3 sequence: CASSLGWGPEAFF. The CDR3 nucleotides are TGTGCCAGCAGCTTAGGATGGGGACCTGAAGCTTTCTTT.

This chain links TRBV4-2 with TRBJ2-3, with D uncertain. The CDR3 is made up of 16 amino acids. Germline lookup yields CDR1 LGHNA and CDR2 YNFKEQ. Trimming left V 0 bases short and J 0 bases short, with 10 bases between. CDR3 in amino acids: CASSQDSQSSTDTQYF. In DNA, the CDR3 is TGTGCCAGCAGCCAAGATTCCCAGTCTAGCACAGATACGCAGTATTTT.

The chain joins TRBV12-3 or TRBV12-4 to TRBJ1-2; D uncertain. CDR3 length: 12 amino acids. V shed 4 bases and J shed 10 bases, with 13 bases lying between them. For the CDR3, the DNA is TGTGCCAGCAGTTCGGATCGCGCGGACTACACCTTC. Translated: CASSSDRADYTF.

DNA for the CDR3: TGTGCCAGCAGTTTAAAGGGAGCAGGGGGTAGATTAGAGTCTGGGGCCAACGTCCTGACTTTC. Translated: CASSLKGAGGRLESGANVLTF. The rearrangement joins TRBV27 to TRBJ2-6, with 7 bases matching TRBD1. Germline V gene lookup returns CDR1 MNHEY and CDR2 SMNVEV (reference sequence). The CDR3 extends over 21 amino acids. Trimming took 2 bases from V and 1 from J; bases not matched to a gene: 17.

In its sample, this clone was seen once. This chain connects TRBV19 to TRBJ1-1; D is unclear. V was clipped by 3 bases and J by 0 bases, with 8 bases between them. The CDR3 is 14 amino acids. CDR1 is LNHDA and CDR2 is SQIVND in the germline V gene (reference sequence). The CDR3 sequence: CASSIPAVNTEAFF. CDR3 bases: TGTGCCAGTAGTATCCCCGCAGTGAACACTGAAGCTTTCTTT.

The chain recombines TRBV11-3 with TRBJ2-5; the match to TRBD1 covers 7 bases. The CDR3 has 14 amino acids. The germline V gene encodes CDR1 SGHNT and CDR2 YENEEA. V dropped 4 bases and J dropped 5; count of bases not matched to a gene: 7. CDR3 in DNA: TGTGCCAGCAGCTCCGGACAGGCGGGCGAGACCCAGTACTTC. It specifies CASSSGQAGETQYF.

The genes are TRBV4-2 and TRBJ1-3; 7 bases match TRBD1. The CDR3 spans 15 residues. The V gene's germline CDR1 is LGHNA and CDR2 YNFKEQ. Trimming took 2 bases from V and 4 from J; bases not matched to a gene: 5. This CDR3 reads CASSQPTGTGNTIYF. CDR3 coding DNA: TGTGCCAGCAGCCAACCGACAGGGACAGGAAACACCATATATTTT.

The chain is built from TRBV9 and TRBJ2-3; D is possibly TRBD1 or TRBD2 (6 bases each). V was trimmed by 0 bases and J by 5 bases, leaving 10 bases between them. This CDR3 region has 14 residues. Germline CDR1 SGDLS, CDR2 YYNGEE. CDR3 sequence reads: CASSVVGGLDTQYF. The CDR3 DNA is TGTGCCAGCAGCGTAGTGGGGGGCCTAGATACGCAGTATTTT.

V is TRBV7-2 and J is TRBJ1-1; D gene unclear. Germline values: CDR1 SGHTA, CDR2 FQGNSA. With 1 base removed from V and 8 bases from J, the gap between germline ends came to 8 bases. CDR3 length: 12 residues. The CDR3 nucleotides read TGTGCCAGCAGCTTAGGGGTCGTAGAAGCTTTCTTT. Amino acids: CASSLGVVEAFF.